Described below is a single T cell receptor beta chain sequence and its context. There is no known antigen for this receptor. Base qualities are not recorded, but no much larger clone differs from it by a single base. These data belong to a study of T-cell memory formation after mild COVID-19 (dated by TCRdb to the early 2020s). About the full investigation: Most TCR sequence clusters were specific to one of the two donors. T-cell clones expanding and contracting after mild COVID-19 in a couple of donors were tracked by longitudinal TCRalpha and TCRbeta repertoire sequencing. The cohort comprised two young, previously healthy adult volunteers, one female and one male. Study-wide findings and limitations: Contracting CD4+ clones were located mainly in the CM and EM memory subsets, whereas CD8+ clones were found to be enriched in EMRA. Only two mild cases were covered by the study, and larger cohorts that include severe cases with pre-infection samples were considered necessary. The second-wave clones that peaked on day 37 were not confirmed to be SARS-CoV-2 specific. The detection of some responding clones in pre-infection memory suggests that pre-existing cross-reactive memory T cells joined the SARS-CoV-2 response. Clones contracting from day 15 to 85 had balanced CD4/CD8 phenotypes, while a second wave expanding from day 15 to 37 was biased towards CD4+.

PBMCs were isolated by Ficoll-Paque density gradient centrifugation. The instrument was an Illumina NovaSeq 6000. TCRalpha and TCRbeta cDNA libraries were constructed by 5'RACE with constant-segment primers, with sample barcodes and unique molecular identifiers being introduced. Trizol reagent was used to extract RNA from every sample. Amplification of the libraries took two PCR steps, and the second step added a second sample barcode plus Illumina TruSeq adapters. Sequencing of libraries was performed on an Illumina NovaSeq with 2 x 150 bp paired-end reads. As for how the authors treated the data: Demultiplexing of reads and collapsing into UMI-guided consensus sequences were performed with migec v1.2.7. Using mixcr v2.1.11, the UMI consensuses were aligned to TRA and TRB V and J templates and assembled into clonotypes. A clonotype was counted as expanded or contracted only when both edgeR and NoisET called the clonotype significant, with the noise models trained on biological replicates. edgeR calls used a false discovery rate-adjusted p below 0.01 and a log2 fold-change threshold of 1. As an exploratory analysis of dynamics, PCA with hierarchical clustering was applied to max-normalized trajectories of the 1000 most abundant clonotypes. The CD4 or CD8 phenotype of responding clones was assigned using the separately sequenced CD4+ and CD8+ repertoires. The public sequencing data were trimmed at Q25 with fastp and processed into clonotypes with MiXCR by TCRdb, which kept only in-frame beta chains. Identical CDR3 proteins give one entry, which carries the most common genes and DNA. V and J calls and clone size were set by TCRdb, not the authors. Here the sample has around 450,000 distinct CDR3 sequences; 15% to 20% occur a single time. The ten biggest clones cover 7.5% to 9.5% of the sample.

Trimming takes 5 bases from V and 7 bases from J, and the germline ends sit 18 bases apart. In the germline V gene, CDR1 corresponds to SGHAT and CDR2 to FQNNGV. From its cysteine to its phenylalanine, the CDR3 spans 14 amino acids. Only the CDR3 part of the read is kept: 42 bases, read in frame from the first base. The chain was built from TRBV11-2 and TRBJ2-7, with TRBD1 tentatively as D gene (6 bases match). The receptor was isolated from an adult woman who had mild COVID-19 (a few samples of this study predate the infection). The sample titles of this study are shuffled in the database, so cell type and time point are left out; the donor was told from shared clones. Input material: PBMCs or a T cell subset sorted from them (not recorded which). At the DNA level, the sequence is TGTGCCAGCAGCGCACCGGGACACGGGCTGGAGCAGTACTTC. This sequence encodes CASSAPGHGLEQYF.